The 23 T cell receptor beta chains below all came from one sample that was sequenced in a study of CD4 and CD8 cells across lung adenocarcinoma regions. TCRdb used MiXCR to reprocess the PCR reads, holding one entry per CDR3 protein. Here the sample spans about 7,700 distinct CDR3 sequences, over 40% being singletons. The material sequenced was CD4+ T cells from the margin of a lung tumor. Source of these receptors: a male donor with lung adenocarcinoma. The CD4 and CD8 labels of this study may be unreliable.

In the case of this clonotype: At one end, the junction sequence differs from germline, possibly due to a read error. J is TRBJ2-3 and V is TRBV7-7; D is possibly TRBD2 (6 bases). This CDR3 comprises 16 residues. CDR1 is SSHAT and CDR2 is FNYEAQ in the germline V gene (reference sequence). In DNA, the CDR3 is TGTGCTAGCAGCTTAGGCCGGGACTCCAGCACAGATACGCAGTATTTT. Residues: CASSLGRDSSTDTQYF.

The V gene is TRBV10-3, the J gene TRBJ2-1, with 7 bases that match TRBD2. Trimming cost V 0 bases and J 7 bases; bases outside gene matches: 6. CDR3 size: 15 residues. Germline loops: CDR1 ENHRY, CDR2 SYGVKD. The CDR3 DNA reads as TGTGCCATCAGTGAGTCGGGGGGGGATACAAATGAGCAGTTCTTC. This codes for CAISESGGDTNEQFF.

The chain combines TRBV27 with TRBJ2-1; D unclear. The closer fit of TRBJ2-5 to the DNA end suggests the J call may be wrong. Germline CDR1 MNHEY, CDR2 SMNVEV (reference sequence). This CDR3 comprises 14 residues. The CDR3 loop reads CASSPLPSQETQYF. The CDR3 region has the DNA TGTGCCAGCAGTCCCCTACCGAGCCAAGAGACCCAGTACTTC.

This clonotype occurred many times. The genes are TRBV7-2 and TRBJ1-3; TRBD1 is a possible D gene (6 bases). The CDR3 sequence is 14 residues long. V was clipped by 5 bases and J by 2 bases, with 10 bases between them. Germline V CDR1 and CDR2: SGHTA, FQGNSA. The CDR3 protein is CASSPGAAGNTIYF. CDR3 nucleotides: TGTGCCAGCAGCCCAGGGGCGGCTGGAAACACCATATATTTT.

There are a few counts of this clonotype. A much larger clone sits a single nucleotide away, making a read error possible. This chain links TRBV6-1 with TRBJ2-1, with a possible D match to TRBD2 (5 bases). V was trimmed by 1 base and J by 10 bases, leaving 8 bases between them. Germline CDR1 MNHNS, CDR2 SASEGT. The CDR3 runs 12 residues. CDR3 sequence (DNA): TGTGCCAGCAGTGAAGGAGGGTACGAGCAGTTCTTC. This gives the protein CASSEGGYEQFF.

This clonotype appeared a few times. The chain combines TRBV25-1 with TRBJ1-1, with 7 positions matching TRBD1. Per germline, CDR1 MGHDK and CDR2 SYGVNS. The CDR3 spans 13 residues. J was trimmed by 4 bases and V by 4 bases; bases with no gene match: 3. Written as DNA, the CDR3 is TGTGCCAGCAGTGTGGCAGGGGGCACTGAAGCTTTCTTT. Its protein is CASSVAGGTEAFF.

By sample share, this clonotype is medium-sized (0.01 to 0.1%). This chain connects TRBV6-1 to TRBJ2-1; 9 bases fit TRBD1. The CDR3 consists of 15 residues. The trim removed 5 bases at V and 3 bases at J, leaving 5 bases unmatched. The germline CDR1 and CDR2 sequences are MNHNS and SASEGT. CDR3 nucleotides: TGTGCCAGCAGTCTCCGGGACAGGGTCTACAATGAGCAGTTCTTC. Translating it yields CASSLRDRVYNEQFF.

The J gene is TRBJ2-1, the V gene TRBV9, with 8 bases identical to TRBD2. CDR3 length equals 14 residues. V lost 4 bases and J lost 9; bases outside the gene matches: 9. CDR1 is SGDLS and CDR2 is YYNGEE in the germline V gene. The CDR3 reads CASSPRGGSAEQFF. The CDR3 DNA reads TGTGCCAGCAGCCCCCGGGGGGGGTCCGCTGAGCAGTTCTTC.

This clonotype was recorded a few times. The chain links TRBV5-1 to TRBJ1-1, with a tentative D call TRBD1 (5 bases). This CDR3 region has 13 residues. The germline gives CDR1 SGHRS, CDR2 YFSETQ. Trimming removed 0 bases at V and 4 bases at J, with 7 bases between. The CDR3 bases are TGCGCCAGCAGCTTGGGGGGGAGCACTGAAGCTTTCTTT. This sequence encodes CASSLGGSTEAFF.

Here the CDR3 reads CASSWGAGPTSYNEQFF. The CDR3 DNA sequence: TGTGCCAGCAGTTGGGGAGCGGGTCCCACCTCCTACAATGAGCAGTTCTTC. The rearrangement joins TRBV27 to TRBJ2-1; D perhaps matches TRBD2 (6 bases). Trimming removed 4 bases at V and 0 bases at J, with 16 bases between. CDR3 length: 17 residues. Per germline, CDR1 MNHEY and CDR2 SMNVEV (reference sequence).

J is TRBJ1-1 and V is TRBV6-5; D might be TRBD1 (6 bases). V lost 6 bases and J 9 bases, leaving 14 bases between the germline ends. The CDR3 spans 12 residues. The germline CDR1 and CDR2 sequences are MNHEY and SVGAGI. Here the CDR3 DNA reads TGTGCCAGCAGATTAGGGGGGGGACAAGCTTTCTTT. Its translation: CASRLGGGQAFF.

V usage is TRBV20-1 and J usage is TRBJ2-1; D is unresolved. The J call may be mistaken, given a closer DNA end match to TRBJ2-5. Germline loops: CDR1 DFQATT, CDR2 SNEGSKA (reference sequence). This CDR3 has 11 amino acids. This CDR3 reads CSGQIQETQYF. In nucleotides, the CDR3 is TGCAGTGGGCAGATCCAAGAGACCCAGTACTTC.

The gene calls are TRBV10-1 and TRBJ2-1; 10 bases align to TRBD2. The CDR3 length is 15 residues. The trim removed 2 bases at V and 4 bases at J, leaving 2 bases unmatched. Germline-derived CDR1 and CDR2 are WNHNN and SYGVQD (reference sequence). DNA for the CDR3: TGCGCCAGCAGTGAGACTAGCGGGGTATACAATGAGCAGTTCTTC. This encodes CASSETSGVYNEQFF.

This clonotype was seen many times. The CDR3 loop is CASSWNLGVSWATGYGYTF. In DNA form, the CDR3 reads TGTGCCAGCAGTTGGAACTTAGGGGTAAGTTGGGCTACTGGCTATGGCTACACCTTC. J is TRBJ1-2 and V is TRBV6-5, with a possible D match to TRBD1 (5 bases). The V end lost 4 bases, the J end lost 4 bases, and 28 bases lay between the germline ends. The CDR3 is 19 residues long. The germline CDR1 and CDR2 sequences are MNHEY and SVGAGI.

This clonotype was found many times. The chain employs TRBV4-1 and TRBJ2-3; D ambiguous. CDR3 length: 18 residues. Germline values: CDR1 MGHRA, CDR2 YSYEKL. With 6 bases removed from V and 2 bases from J, the gap between germline ends came to 24 bases. In nucleotides, the CDR3 is TGCGCCAGCAGACAACGCGGCGAAGCCAAAAGGGACACAGATACGCAGTATTTT. It encodes CASRQRGEAKRDTDTQYF.

The chain employs TRBV25-1 and TRBJ2-5; D is unclear. The end of the DNA aligns better with TRBJ2-7, so the J call may be wrong. The CDR3 sequence is 15 residues long. CDR1 and CDR2 from the germline V gene are MGHDK and SYGVNS. CDR3 coding DNA: TGTGCCAGCAGTGAGAATATTAACCCCACGTACGAGCAGTACTTC. Translated: CASSENINPTYEQYF.

Turning to this clonotype: The junction shows a germline mismatch at one end, possibly a read error. The CDR3, as DNA: TGCGCCAGCGGCCAAACTAGCGGGGGGGCCATTTATAATGAGCAGTTCTTC. Translating it yields CASGQTSGGAIYNEQFF. J is TRBJ2-1 and V is TRBV4-3; 13 positions agree with TRBD2. Germline V CDR1 and CDR2: LGHNA, YSLEER. The CDR3 is made up of 17 amino acids.

This clonotype is categorized as medium-sized (0.01 to 0.1%). The chain is built from TRBV6-1 and TRBJ2-1; D ambiguous. The tail of the sequence fits TRBJ2-7 better, so the J call may be wrong. CDR3 length: 14 amino acids. The germline CDR1 and CDR2 sequences are MNHNS and SASEGT. The CDR3: CASSVVMGLDEQYF. The CDR3 DNA sequence: TGTGCCAGCAGTGTGGTTATGGGGTTAGATGAGCAGTACTTC.

In this sample, this clonotype is medium-sized. The V and J genes are TRBV6-1 and TRBJ2-2, with a possible D match to TRBD1 (5 bases). There are 17 residues in the CDR3. Germline CDR1 MNHNS, CDR2 SASEGT. Deletions cut 4 bases from V and 1 base from J, with 16 bases between. The CDR3 nucleotides read TGTGCCAGCAGTGTACATGTTGGGGCAGGGAACACCGGGGAGCTGTTTTTT. Translation: CASSVHVGAGNTGELFF.

As for this clonotype: A junction end diverges from the germline sequence, so it may reflect a read error. The rearrangement uses TRBV6-1 and TRBJ2-3, with 9 bases aligning to TRBD1. Looked up from germline, CDR1 is MNHNS and CDR2 is SASEGT. The CDR3 runs 15 residues. The CDR3 nucleotides read TGTGCCAGCATTGATACAGGGGGCCCGCAAGAGACCCAGTTCTTT. It yields the protein CASIDTGGPQETQFF.

This clonotype was seen a handful of times. This sequence joins TRBV10-3 and TRBJ1-2; no clear D. The CDR3 has 14 amino acids. Looked up from germline, CDR1 is ENHRY and CDR2 is SYGVKD. Trimming took off 3 bases at V and 4 bases at J, with 12 bases between the two ends. The CDR3 DNA is TGTGCCATCAGTGACGGCCGGATCGCCTATGGCTACACCTTC. It translates to CAISDGRIAYGYTF.

This clonotype was seen just once. The chain has TRBV6-1 and TRBJ1-2, with D perhaps matching TRBD1 (6 bases). Germline CDR1 and CDR2: MNHNS and SASEGT. The CDR3 is 12 residues long. With 6 bases removed from V and 8 bases from J, the gap between germline ends came to 13 bases. The CDR3 nucleotides are TGTGCCAGCAGAACAGGACAGAACGGCTACACCTTC. Encoded protein: CASRTGQNGYTF.

This clonotype rates as large. This sequence joins TRBV6-5 and TRBJ2-1; TRBD2 matches 14 bases. From germline, CDR1 is MNHEY and CDR2 SVGAGI. V was clipped by 7 bases and J by 9 bases; unmatched bases: 11. This CDR3 contains 16 residues. The CDR3 coding sequence is TGTGCCAGCAAAACCCCGGGACTAGCGGGAGCGATTGAGCAGTTCTTC. It encodes CASKTPGLAGAIEQFF.